This T cell receptor (beta chain) derives from a study of cytomegalovirus exposure and HLA in healthy donors. 60 Vbeta and 13 Jbeta primers were used in PCR. Only in-frame clones appear in the TCRdb table, and some are missing; sequencing was by immunoSEQ multiplex PCR. The sample lists about 170,000 clones; around 85% were seen once. V was clipped by 3 bases and J by 5 bases; unmatched bases: 1. Per the germline V gene, CDR1 is LNHDA and CDR2 is SQIVND (reference sequence). This CDR3 is built from 13 residues. The rearrangement joins TRBV19 to TRBJ1-1; TRBD1 matches 9 bases. This TCR derives from a boy aged 2 to 9 in good health and CMV-seronegative. Sequencing used PBMCs. Written as DNA, the CDR3 is TGTGCCAGTAGTATGGACAGGGGAACTGAAGCTTTCTTT. It codes for CASSMDRGTEAFF.